Below are 32 T cell receptor beta chains sequenced from a single sample in a study of prognosis after radiotherapy for stage I lung cancer. From genomic DNA, TCR beta CDR3 was amplified by two-round multiplex PCR. TRBV and TRBJ genes each had their own specific primers in first-round PCR. TCRdb used MiXCR to reprocess the multiplex PCR reads, holding one entry per CDR3 protein. The sample yields 12,000 or so distinct CDR3 sequences, around a third seen once. The sample consisted of PBMCs, taken before or after stereotactic body radiation therapy (not recorded which). Source of these receptors: a donor older than 45 with non-small cell lung cancer.

This clonotype was seen repeatedly, ten times or more. The rearrangement joins TRBV6-4 to TRBJ2-1; D may be TRBD2 (5 bases). V was pared by 0 bases and J by 7 bases, with 10 bases between. From germline, CDR1 is MRHNA and CDR2 SNTAGT. The CDR3 is 14 amino acids. CDR3 nucleotide sequence: TGTGCCAGCAGTGACTCGAGCCGCGGGAATGAGCAGTTCTTC. Its protein product is CASSDSSRGNEQFF.

The table lists this clonotype with many counts. V is TRBV5-4 and J is TRBJ2-6, with 10 bases fitting TRBD2. This CDR3 has 19 amino acids. Unmatched junction bases numbered 11, after V lost 5 bases and J lost 0 bases. Germline V lookup: CDR1 SGHNT, CDR2 YYREEE (reference sequence). The CDR3 loop reads CASSWQGLAHFSGANVLTF. For the CDR3, the DNA is TGTGCCAGCAGTTGGCAGGGACTAGCGCACTTCTCTGGGGCCAACGTCCTGACTTTC.

This clonotype was recorded many times. The rearrangement uses TRBV3-1 and TRBJ1-1; D uncertain. Trimming stripped 3 bases from V and 7 bases from J, with 21 bases between. CDR1 and CDR2 (germline): LGHDT, YNNKEL (reference sequence). The length of the CDR3 is 16 residues. CDR3 region: CASSHLYLRKGFEAFF. CDR3 DNA: TGTGCCAGCAGCCATCTTTACCTACGAAAGGGCTTTGAAGCTTTCTTT.

This clonotype was seen repeatedly, ten times or more. A much bigger clone sits one base away, suggesting this may be a read error. The chain combines TRBV12-3 or TRBV12-4 with TRBJ2-1; no reliable D call. The CDR3 contains 15 residues. The CDR3 loop is CASSLGQDLNNVQFF. The CDR3, as DNA: TGTGCCAGCAGTTTAGGCCAGGACCTAAACAATGTGCAGTTCTTC.

This clonotype was counted many times. The V and J genes are TRBV9 and TRBJ2-2; TRBD2 aligns across 12 bases. This CDR3 has 18 residues. Germline CDR1 is SGDLS and CDR2 is YYNGEE. V shed 3 bases and J 1 base; nucleotides not matched to a gene: 7. DNA for the CDR3: TGTGCCAGCAGCGGTCGACTAGCGGGGGTACTGAACACCGGGGAGCTGTTTTTT. The encoded protein is CASSGRLAGVLNTGELFF.

Concerning this clonotype: Just one base apart from a much larger clone, this may be a read error. This chain connects TRBV19 to TRBJ2-7; D is unresolved. The end of the DNA aligns better with TRBJ2-5, so the J call may be wrong. This CDR3 contains 13 residues. From germline, CDR1 is LNHDA and CDR2 SQIVND (reference sequence). CDR3: CSSSIQSQETQYF. The CDR3 DNA sequence: TGTTCCAGTAGTATACAAAGCCAAGAGACCCAGTACTTC.

J is TRBJ2-1 and V is TRBV7-6; 16 nucleotides line up with TRBD2. V dropped 3 bases and J dropped 9; count of bases not matched to a gene: 5. The CDR3 sequence is 16 residues long. Germline CDR1 and CDR2: SGHVS and FNYEAQ. The chain's CDR3 is CASSFLGTSGGAEQFF. The CDR3 DNA sequence: TGTGCCAGCAGCTTCCTCGGGACTAGCGGGGGGGCTGAGCAGTTCTTC.

This clonotype was detected once. This chain connects TRBV27 to TRBJ2-3; TRBD2 aligns across 8 bases. The V segment lost 2 bases and the J segment 4 bases; nucleotides outside the gene matches: 23. The CDR3 covers 21 residues. CDR1 is MNHEY and CDR2 is SMNVEV in the germline V gene (reference sequence). This chain's CDR3 is CASSLRASGSWSGRRADTQYF. The CDR3, as DNA: TGTGCCAGCAGTTTAAGGGCCAGTGGTTCGTGGAGCGGGAGACGCGCAGATACGCAGTATTTT.

This clonotype has ten or more counts. The chain couples TRBV4-3 to TRBJ1-2; tentative D call: TRBD1 (6 bases). Looked up from germline, CDR1 is LGHNA and CDR2 is YSLEER. V was clipped by 0 bases and J by 5 bases, with 10 bases between them. The CDR3 contains 14 residues. The CDR3 reads CASSQDGQLYGYTF. CDR3 bases: TGCGCCAGCAGCCAAGATGGACAGCTATATGGCTACACCTTC.

In its sample, this clonotype was seen many times. The chain links TRBV30 to TRBJ2-2; 10 positions agree with TRBD1. V gave up 3 bases and J gave up 3 bases; unmatched junction bases: 7. The CDR3 covers 16 residues. CDR1 GTSNPN and CDR2 SVGIG come from the germline V gene (reference sequence). As DNA, the CDR3 is TGTGCCTGGAGCGAGAAAGGGACAGGGGACACCGGGGAGCTGTTTTTT. The encoded protein is CAWSEKGTGDTGELFF.

The chain combines TRBV6-9 with TRBJ2-1; 11 bases align to TRBD2. This CDR3 has 19 amino acids. V was clipped by 3 bases and J by 0 bases; unmatched bases: 10. Germline CDR1 is MNHGY and CDR2 is SVAAGI. The CDR3 nucleotides read TGTGCCAGCAGTTACTTTAAGACTAGCGGGGTGAGCTCCTACAATGAGCAGTTCTTC. Translating gives CASSYFKTSGVSSYNEQFF.

This clonotype was picked up many times. The J gene is TRBJ1-1, the V gene TRBV18, with D tentatively TRBD1 (5 bases). The CDR3 loop spans 12 amino acids. The germline V gene encodes CDR1 KGHSH and CDR2 LQKENI. V was pared by 1 base and J by 8 bases, with 8 bases between. The CDR3 sequence: CASSPLQGEAFF. The CDR3 DNA reads as TGTGCCAGCTCACCACTCCAGGGCGAAGCTTTCTTT.

V gene TRBV27 combines with J gene TRBJ1-2; D might be TRBD1 (5 bases). V dropped 3 bases and J dropped 4 bases, with 9 bases sitting between them. The germline CDR1 and CDR2 sequences are MNHEY and SMNVEV (reference sequence). The CDR3 extends over 13 amino acids. The CDR3 sequence: CASSLGVGYGYTF. In DNA, the CDR3 is TGTGCCAGCAGTTTGGGGGTTGGCTATGGCTACACCTTC.

The table lists this clonotype with many counts. The chain employs TRBV19 and TRBJ1-5; TRBD1 matches 7 bases. The junction had 3 bases not matched to a gene; V was cut back by 6 bases and J by 4 bases. Looked up from germline, CDR1 is LNHDA and CDR2 is SQIVND (reference sequence). The CDR3 extends over 13 amino acids. The CDR3: CASSGQVNQPQHF. CDR3 nucleotides: TGTGCCAGTAGCGGACAGGTAAATCAGCCCCAGCATTTT. The whole variable domain, filled in from reference TRBV19 and TRBJ1-5, reads DGGITQSPKYLFRKEGQNVTLSCEQNLNHDAMYWYRQDPGQGLRLIYYSQIVNDFQKGDIAEGYSVSREKKESFPLTVTSAQKNPTAFYLCASSGQVNQPQHFGDGTRLSIL.

The chain links TRBV20-1 to TRBJ1-4, with a possible D match to TRBD1 (5 bases). Germline V gives CDR1 DFQATT, CDR2 SNEGSKA (reference sequence). This CDR3 is built from 15 residues. Trimming stripped 2 bases from V and 5 bases from J, with 15 bases between. CDR3 residues: CSARSVGDGNEKLFF. CDR3 DNA sequence: TGCAGTGCTAGATCGGTCGGGGACGGAAATGAAAAACTGTTTTTT.

This clonotype was counted ten times or more. This chain joins TRBV7-9 and TRBJ2-7; D may be TRBD1 (6 bases). This CDR3 comprises 12 residues. V lost 4 bases, J lost 5 bases, and 9 bases lay in between. Germline lookup yields CDR1 SEHNR and CDR2 FQNEAQ (reference sequence). CDR3 sequence: CASSYTGNEQYF. The DNA for the CDR3 is TGTGCCAGCAGCTATACAGGGAACGAGCAGTACTTC.

J is TRBJ2-5 and V is TRBV14; D gene ambiguous. Trimming shortened V by 4 bases and J by 1 base, and 7 bases separated the two germline ends. Germline CDR1 SGHDN, CDR2 FVKESK. This CDR3 has 13 residues. This CDR3 is CASSRVIQETQYF. The DNA of the CDR3 is TGTGCCAGCAGCCGGGTCATCCAAGAGACCCAGTACTTC.

Relative to its sample, this clonotype is medium-sized. The chain carries TRBV6-9 and TRBJ1-6; D is possibly TRBD1 (5 bases). The germline V and J ends were trimmed by 3 bases and 6 bases, with 18 bases remaining between them. The length of the CDR3 is 17 residues. Germline CDR1 reads MNHGY; CDR2 reads SVAAGI. The CDR3 loop is CASSYSKAGGSNSPLHF. DNA of the CDR3: TGTGCCAGCAGTTACTCGAAGGCCGGGGGAAGTAATTCACCCCTCCACTTT.

As for this clonotype: It is likely a read error: a sequence one base away is far more abundant. The chain couples TRBV6-4 to TRBJ2-7; D possibly corresponds to TRBD1 (6 bases). Germline CDR1 reads MRHNA; CDR2 reads SNTAGT. The V end was cut by 9 bases, the J end by 3 bases, with 21 bases between. This CDR3 region has 15 residues. For the CDR3, the DNA is TGTGCCAGAAGTCCCCCGCAGGGGCACCACTACGAGCAGTACTTC. It codes for CARSPPQGHHYEQYF.

This clonotype is labeled medium-sized (0.01 to 0.1%). The chain has TRBV7-9 and TRBJ1-6; 7 bases map to TRBD1. Germline trimming cut 3 bases from V and 4 bases from J; bases unmatched to any gene: 9. The CDR3 consists of 17 residues. Germline V gene data show CDR1 as SEHNR and CDR2 as FQNEAQ (reference sequence). The CDR3 DNA follows: TGTGCCAGCAGCTTGCAACCCGGGACAGAGTATAATTCACCCCTCCACTTT. Protein: CASSLQPGTEYNSPLHF. The entire variable domain, with the rest obtained from reference TRBV7-9 and TRBJ1-6, is as follows: DTGVSQNPRHKITKRGQNVTFRCDPISEHNRLYWYRQTLGQGPEFLTYFQNEAQLEKSRLLSDRFSAERPKGSFSTLEIQRTEQGDSAMYLCASSLQPGTEYNSPLHFGNGTRLTVT.

V is TRBV27 and J is TRBJ2-7; 12 positions match TRBD2. CDR1 MNHEY and CDR2 SMNVEV come from the germline V gene (reference sequence). J was trimmed by 4 bases and V by 1 base; bases with no gene match: 2. CDR3 length: 15 amino acids. DNA of the CDR3: TGTGCCAGCAGTTTATGGACTAGCGGGGAGTACGAGCAGTACTTC. It translates to CASSLWTSGEYEQYF.

Remarks on this clonotype: One end of the junction fails to match germline, which may point to a read error. The chain uses TRBV28 and TRBJ2-1; D not certain. Germline CDR1 reads MDHEN; CDR2 reads SYDVKM. The CDR3 covers 13 residues. The CDR3 spells CASSVISYNEQFF. As DNA, the CDR3 is TGCGCCAGCAGCGTGATTTCCTACAATGAGCAGTTCTTC.

In the case of this clonotype: The junction departs from the called germline gene at one end, perhaps through a read error. The chain couples TRBV24-1 to TRBJ2-1; TRBD1 is a possible D gene (6 bases). This CDR3 has 13 amino acids. CDR1 is KGHDR and CDR2 is SFDVKD in the germline V gene. CDR3 sequence (DNA): TGTGCCACCAGCAGGGGTTCCTACGATGAGCAGTCATTC. Residues: CATSRGSYDEQSF.

This clonotype was seen ten or more times. A much larger clone lies a single base off, so this may be a read error. The CDR3 region is CVSSELRSYEQYF. As DNA, the CDR3 is TGTGTCAGCAGTGAATTACGAAGCTACGAGCAGTACTTC. The chain joins TRBV25-1 to TRBJ2-7; D is uncertain. CDR1 and CDR2 (germline): MGHDK, SYGVNS. The length of the CDR3 is 13 residues.

Many counts were recorded for this clonotype. The CDR3, as DNA: TGCAGTGCCTCTAGCGGGGTGAGGTACAATGAGCAGTTCTTC. Protein sequence: CSASSGVRYNEQFF. The gene calls are TRBV20-1 and TRBJ2-1; 9 bases fit TRBD2. Germline loops: CDR1 DFQATT, CDR2 SNEGSKA (reference sequence). This CDR3 has 14 amino acids. The junction had 7 bases not matched to a gene; V was cut back by 6 bases and J by 4 bases.

At least ten counts were recorded for this clonotype. CDR3 region: CASGPLGSANYGYTF. In DNA form, the CDR3 reads TGTGCCAGCGGCCCCCTGGGGTCAGCTAACTATGGCTACACCTTC. The J gene is TRBJ1-2, the V gene TRBV5-5; D not certain. V dropped 7 bases and J dropped 0 bases, with 16 bases sitting between them. Germline V gene sequence: CDR1 SGHKS, CDR2 YYEKEE (reference sequence). This CDR3 is built from 15 residues.

The sample holds many counts of this clonotype. This chain uses TRBV11-3 with TRBJ2-7; D is unclear. Germline V gives CDR1 SGHNT, CDR2 YENEEA. V gave up 8 bases and J gave up 3 bases, with 11 bases separating them. The length of the CDR3 is 12 residues. DNA for the CDR3: TGTGCCAGCGGCTCATCCAACTACGAGCAGTACTTC. Residues: CASGSSNYEQYF.

This clonotype was observed many times. The chain couples TRBV7-9 to TRBJ1-1, with D unresolved. The germline V gene encodes CDR1 SEHNR and CDR2 FQNEAQ (reference sequence). Between the trimmed V and J ends, which lost 4 bases and 10 bases, there was a span of 13 bases. The CDR3 is 12 amino acids. The CDR3, as DNA: TGTGCCAGCAGCTCGGCCGCAAGGGTAGCTTTCTTT. As protein: CASSSAARVAFF.

In its sample, this clonotype was seen many times. The chain is built from TRBV5-5 and TRBJ1-6; D remains unclear. From germline, CDR1 is SGHKS and CDR2 YYEKEE (reference sequence). The CDR3 runs to 13 residues. Deletions cut 3 bases from V and 7 bases from J, with 8 bases between. The CDR3 is CASSWTDNSPLHF. The CDR3 region has the DNA TGTGCCAGCAGCTGGACCGACAATTCACCCCTCCACTTT.

This clonotype has at least ten counts. The V and J genes are TRBV20-1 and TRBJ1-2; no definite D call. Trimming left V 3 bases short and J 4 bases short, with 15 bases between. The CDR3 loop spans 14 amino acids. Per the germline V gene, CDR1 is DFQATT and CDR2 is SNEGSKA (reference sequence). CDR3 nucleotides: TGCAGTGCTAGCCCCGAGAGGGTGGGCTATGGCTACACCTTC. This encodes CSASPERVGYGYTF.

V gene TRBV4-1 combines with J gene TRBJ2-7; D might be TRBD2 (6 bases). The CDR3 runs 15 residues. Germline V gene lookup returns CDR1 MGHRA and CDR2 YSYEKL. The V and J ends lost 3 bases and 9 bases respectively, with 21 bases between them. CDR3 sequence reads: CASSHDFAGRNGQYF. For the CDR3, the DNA is TGCGCCAGCAGCCATGATTTTGCGGGACGGAACGGGCAGTACTTC.

Relative to its sample, this clonotype is medium-sized. The chain is built from TRBV24-1 and TRBJ2-3, with D possibly matching TRBD1 (7 bases). V shed 3 bases and J shed 2 bases, with 26 bases lying between them. This CDR3 spans 20 amino acids. The germline gives CDR1 KGHDR, CDR2 SFDVKD. For the CDR3, the DNA is TGTGCCACCAGTGATAACCAGGGGGGAACCATCCTATCAGACACAGATACGCAGTATTTT. Translating gives CATSDNQGGTILSDTDTQYF.